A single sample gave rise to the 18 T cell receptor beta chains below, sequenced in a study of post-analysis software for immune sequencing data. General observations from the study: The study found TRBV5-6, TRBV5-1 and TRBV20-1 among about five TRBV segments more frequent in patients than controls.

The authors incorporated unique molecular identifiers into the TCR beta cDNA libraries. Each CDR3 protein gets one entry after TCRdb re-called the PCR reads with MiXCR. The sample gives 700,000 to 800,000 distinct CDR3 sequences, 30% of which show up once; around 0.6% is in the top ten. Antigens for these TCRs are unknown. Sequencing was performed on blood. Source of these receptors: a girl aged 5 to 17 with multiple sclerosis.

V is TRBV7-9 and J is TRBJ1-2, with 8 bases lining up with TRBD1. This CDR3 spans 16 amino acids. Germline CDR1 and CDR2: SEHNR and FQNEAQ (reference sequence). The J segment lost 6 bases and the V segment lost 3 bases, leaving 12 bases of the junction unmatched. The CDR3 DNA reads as TGTGCCAGCAGCTTCACCGGGACAGGCGATCTTAATGGCTACACCTTC. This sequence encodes CASSFTGTGDLNGYTF.

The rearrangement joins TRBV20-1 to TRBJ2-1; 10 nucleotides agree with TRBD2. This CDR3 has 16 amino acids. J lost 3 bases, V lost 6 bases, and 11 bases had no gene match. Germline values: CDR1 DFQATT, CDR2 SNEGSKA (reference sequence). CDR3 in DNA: TGCAGTGCCCCCACTCCCCTAGCGGGGGTCTACAATGAGCAGTTCTTC. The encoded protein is CSAPTPLAGVYNEQFF.

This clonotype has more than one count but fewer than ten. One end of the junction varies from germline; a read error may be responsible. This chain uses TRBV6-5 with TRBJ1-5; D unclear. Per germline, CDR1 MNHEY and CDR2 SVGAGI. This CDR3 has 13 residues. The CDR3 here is CAGSLSSNQPQHF. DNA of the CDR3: TGTGCCGGCAGTTTATCTAGCAATCAGCCCCAGCATTTT.

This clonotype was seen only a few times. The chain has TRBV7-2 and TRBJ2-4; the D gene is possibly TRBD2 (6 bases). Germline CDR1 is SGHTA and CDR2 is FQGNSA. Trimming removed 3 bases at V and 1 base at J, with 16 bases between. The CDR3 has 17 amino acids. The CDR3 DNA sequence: TGTGCCAGCAGCTTTCTAGCGAAGTGGGGGGCCAAAAACATTCAGTACTTC. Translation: CASSFLAKWGAKNIQYF.

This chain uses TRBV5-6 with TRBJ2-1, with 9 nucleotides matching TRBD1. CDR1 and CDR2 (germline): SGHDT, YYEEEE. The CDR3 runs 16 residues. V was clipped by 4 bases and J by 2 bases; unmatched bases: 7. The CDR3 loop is CASSPDRGLAYNEQFF. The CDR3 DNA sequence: TGTGCCAGCAGCCCGGACAGGGGTTTGGCCTACAATGAGCAGTTCTTC. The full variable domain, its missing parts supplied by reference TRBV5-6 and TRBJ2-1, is DAGVTQSPTHLIKTRGQQVTLRCSPKSGHDTVSWYQQALGQGPQFIFQYYEEEERQRGNFPDRFSGHQFPNYSSELNVNALLLGDSALYLCASSPDRGLAYNEQFFGPGTRLTVL.

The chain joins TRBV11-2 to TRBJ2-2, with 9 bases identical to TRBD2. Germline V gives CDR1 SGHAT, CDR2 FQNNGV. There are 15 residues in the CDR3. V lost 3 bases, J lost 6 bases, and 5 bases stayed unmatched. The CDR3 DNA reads TGTGCCAGCAGCTTTAGCGGGAGTGGATCCGGGGAGCTGTTTTTT. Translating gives CASSFSGSGSGELFF.

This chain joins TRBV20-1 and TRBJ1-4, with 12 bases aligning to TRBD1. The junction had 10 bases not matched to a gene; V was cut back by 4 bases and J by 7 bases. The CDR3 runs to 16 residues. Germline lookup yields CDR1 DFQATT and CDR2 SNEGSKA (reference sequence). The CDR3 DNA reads TGCAGTGCTATGGGACAGGGGGCATATGGTAGTGAAAAACTGTTTTTT. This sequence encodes CSAMGQGAYGSEKLFF.

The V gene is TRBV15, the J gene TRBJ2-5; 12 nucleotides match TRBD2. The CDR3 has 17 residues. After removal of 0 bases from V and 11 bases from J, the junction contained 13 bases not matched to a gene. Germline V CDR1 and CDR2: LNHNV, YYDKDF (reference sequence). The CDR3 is CATSRDELAGGGSEQYF. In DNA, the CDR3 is TGTGCCACCAGCAGAGACGAACTAGCGGGAGGTGGTAGTGAGCAGTACTTC.

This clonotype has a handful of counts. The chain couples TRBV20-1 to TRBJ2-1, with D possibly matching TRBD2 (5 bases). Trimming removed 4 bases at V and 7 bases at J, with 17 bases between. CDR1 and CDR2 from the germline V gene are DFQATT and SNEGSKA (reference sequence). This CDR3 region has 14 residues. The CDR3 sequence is CSATLLGVGNEQFF. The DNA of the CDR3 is TGCAGTGCTACCCTCCTCGGGGTCGGGAATGAGCAGTTCTTC.

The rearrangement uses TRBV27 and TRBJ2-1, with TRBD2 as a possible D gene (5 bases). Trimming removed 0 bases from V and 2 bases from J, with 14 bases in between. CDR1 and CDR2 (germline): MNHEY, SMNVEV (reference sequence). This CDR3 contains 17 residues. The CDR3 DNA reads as TGTGCCAGCAGTTTATCTTCGGGGAATGTCCCCTACAATGAGCAGTTCTTC. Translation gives CASSLSSGNVPYNEQFF.

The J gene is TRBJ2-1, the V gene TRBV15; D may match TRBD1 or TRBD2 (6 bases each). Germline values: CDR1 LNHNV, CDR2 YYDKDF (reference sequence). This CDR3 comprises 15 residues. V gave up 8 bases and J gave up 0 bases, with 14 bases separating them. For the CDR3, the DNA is TGTGCCACCGGAGGGGACAAGAGCTCCTACAATGAGCAGTTCTTC. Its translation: CATGGDKSSYNEQFF.

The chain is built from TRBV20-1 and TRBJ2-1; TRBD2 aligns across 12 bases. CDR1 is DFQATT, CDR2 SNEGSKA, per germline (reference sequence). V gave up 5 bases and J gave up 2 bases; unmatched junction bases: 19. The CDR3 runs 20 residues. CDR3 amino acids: CSAHVKTPGLAGRTYNEQFF. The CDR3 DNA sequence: TGCAGTGCTCACGTGAAGACCCCTGGACTAGCGGGGAGGACCTACAATGAGCAGTTCTTC.

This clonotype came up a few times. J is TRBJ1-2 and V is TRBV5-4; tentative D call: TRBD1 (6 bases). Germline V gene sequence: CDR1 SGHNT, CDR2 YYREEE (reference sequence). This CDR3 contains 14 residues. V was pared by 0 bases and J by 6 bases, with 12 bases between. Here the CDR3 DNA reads TGTGCCAGCAGCTTGGAAACAGGGCCCCATGGCTACACCTTC. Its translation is CASSLETGPHGYTF.

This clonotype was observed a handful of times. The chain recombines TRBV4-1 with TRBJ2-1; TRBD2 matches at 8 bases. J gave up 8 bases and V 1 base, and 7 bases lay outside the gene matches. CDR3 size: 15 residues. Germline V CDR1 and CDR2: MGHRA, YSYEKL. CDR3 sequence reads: CASSQVGTSLHEQFF. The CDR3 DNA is TGCGCCAGCAGCCAAGTCGGGACTAGTTTGCATGAGCAGTTCTTC.

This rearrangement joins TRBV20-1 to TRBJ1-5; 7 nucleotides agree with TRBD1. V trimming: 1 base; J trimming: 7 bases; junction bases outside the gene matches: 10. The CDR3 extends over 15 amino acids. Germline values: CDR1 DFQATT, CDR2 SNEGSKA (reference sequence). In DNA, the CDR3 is TGCAGTGCTAGAGTCCCTGACAGGGCCCTGCAGCCCCAGCATTTT. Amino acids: CSARVPDRALQPQHF.

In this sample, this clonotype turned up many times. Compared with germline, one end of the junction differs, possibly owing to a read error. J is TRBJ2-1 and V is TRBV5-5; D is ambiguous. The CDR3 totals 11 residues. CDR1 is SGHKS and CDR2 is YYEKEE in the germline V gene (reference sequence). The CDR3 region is CASSLVSEQFF. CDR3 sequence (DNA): TGTGCCAGCAGTTTGGTGTCTGAGCAGTTCTTC.

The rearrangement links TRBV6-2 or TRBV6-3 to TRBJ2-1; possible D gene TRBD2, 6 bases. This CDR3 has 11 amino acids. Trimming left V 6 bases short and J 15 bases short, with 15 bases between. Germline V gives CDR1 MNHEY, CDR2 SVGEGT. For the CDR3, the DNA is TGTGCCAGCAGCCGAGGTCTAGCGCCGTTCTTC. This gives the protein CASSRGLAPFF.

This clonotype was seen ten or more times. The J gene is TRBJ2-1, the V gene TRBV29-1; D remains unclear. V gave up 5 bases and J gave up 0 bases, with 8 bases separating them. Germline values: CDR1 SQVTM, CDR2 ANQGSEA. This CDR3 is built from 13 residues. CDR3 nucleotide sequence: TGCAGCGTTTCCGGTGGCTCCTACAATGAGCAGTTCTTC. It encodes CSVSGGSYNEQFF.